This T cell receptor beta chain was identified in a study of T cells expressing NK-cell markers. The wider study: Just one sequenced donor of eight was HCMV-seronegative, while seven were seropositive.

Reprocessing the 5' RACE reads, TCRdb reports a single entry for every CDR3 protein and omits DNA. The sample totals 500,000 to 700,000 distinct CDR3 sequences; its top ten clones hold 3.5% to 4.5%. The CDR3 extends over 13 amino acids. CDR1 is LNHDA and CDR2 is SQIVND in the germline V gene (reference sequence). This chain connects TRBV19 to TRBJ2-1; checking the TCRdb D call of TRBD1 is not possible without DNA. Sequences were obtained from blood T cells: a sorted CD56 or NKG2C T cell subset, CD4+ or CD8+ T cells, or bulk PBMC T cells (not recorded which). This receptor was identified in a man between 18 and 35 years old in good health. Here the CDR3 reads CASARGIYNEQFF.